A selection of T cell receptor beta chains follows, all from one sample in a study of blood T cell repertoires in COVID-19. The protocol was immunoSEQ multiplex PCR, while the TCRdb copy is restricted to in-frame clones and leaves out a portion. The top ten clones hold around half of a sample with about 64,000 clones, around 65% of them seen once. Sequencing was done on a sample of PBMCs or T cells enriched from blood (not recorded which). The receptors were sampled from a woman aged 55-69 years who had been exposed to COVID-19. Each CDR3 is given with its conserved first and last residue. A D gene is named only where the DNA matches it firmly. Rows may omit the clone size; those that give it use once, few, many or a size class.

cdr3_aa: CASSKVKPRGGDTEAFF
cdr3_nt: TGTGCCAGCAGCAAAGTGAAGCCCCGGGGGGGGGACACTGAAGCTTTCTTT
v_call: TRBV21-1
clone_size: -
cdr3_length: 17
d_call: -
j_call: TRBJ1-1

cdr3_aa: CASSPFGLAGEETQYF
cdr3_nt: TGTGCCAGCAGCCCGTTCGGACTAGCGGGAGAAGAGACCCAGTACTTC
v_call: TRBV4-2
clone_size: few
cdr3_length: 16
d_call: TRBD2
j_call: TRBJ2-5

cdr3_aa: CASRPGGLNEQFF
cdr3_nt: TGTGCCAGCAGACCCGGGGGGCTCAATGAGCAGTTCTTC
v_call: TRBV28
clone_size: -
cdr3_length: 13
d_call: -
j_call: TRBJ2-1

cdr3_aa: CASRPTAGGTEAFF
cdr3_nt: TGTGCCAGCAGACCAACAGCGGGCGGCACTGAAGCTTTCTTT
v_call: TRBV7-2
clone_size: few
cdr3_length: 14
d_call: -
j_call: TRBJ1-1

cdr3_aa: CASSLVSRGPDEQYF
cdr3_nt: TGTGCCAGCAGCTTAGTGTCCAGGGGGCCGGACGAGCAGTACTTC
v_call: TRBV7-2
clone_size: many
cdr3_length: 15
d_call: TRBD1
j_call: TRBJ2-7

cdr3_aa: CASSLIIHGEQFF
cdr3_nt: TGTGCCAGCAGCCTTATTATACATGGTGAGCAGTTCTTC
v_call: TRBV28
clone_size: -
cdr3_length: 13
d_call: -
j_call: TRBJ2-1

cdr3_aa: CASSFGEIEAFF
cdr3_nt: TGTGCCAGCAGCTTCGGAGAAATTGAAGCTTTCTTT
v_call: TRBV5-6
clone_size: -
cdr3_length: 12
d_call: -
j_call: TRBJ1-1

cdr3_aa: CASSFDSKNIQYF
cdr3_nt: TGTGCCAGCAGCTTCGACTCCAAAAACATTCAGTACTTC
v_call: TRBV11-2
clone_size: -
cdr3_length: 13
d_call: -
j_call: TRBJ2-4

cdr3_aa: CASSAQGAGNQPQHF
cdr3_nt: TGTGCCAGCAGCGCACAGGGGGCTGGCAATCAGCCCCAGCATTTT
v_call: TRBV28
clone_size: -
cdr3_length: 15
d_call: TRBD1
j_call: TRBJ1-5

cdr3_aa: CASGQINYGYTF
cdr3_nt: TGTGCCAGCGGACAGATTAACTATGGCTACACCTTC
v_call: TRBV21-1
clone_size: -
cdr3_length: 12
d_call: -
j_call: TRBJ1-2

cdr3_aa: CASSVGNSEDTQYF
cdr3_nt: TGTGCCAGCAGCGTAGGTAATAGCGAAGATACGCAGTATTTT
v_call: TRBV9
clone_size: -
cdr3_length: 14
d_call: -
j_call: TRBJ2-3

cdr3_aa: CASSLLSGGYEQYF
cdr3_nt: TGCGCCAGCAGCTTGCTATCAGGGGGGTACGAGCAGTACTTC
v_call: TRBV5-1
clone_size: -
cdr3_length: 14
d_call: -
j_call: TRBJ2-7

cdr3_aa: CASTGQGSNQPQHF
cdr3_nt: TGTGCCAGCACCGGACAGGGGTCGAATCAGCCCCAGCATTTT
v_call: TRBV2
clone_size: -
cdr3_length: 14
d_call: TRBD1
j_call: TRBJ1-5

cdr3_aa: CATSDPGQGATDTQYF
cdr3_nt: TGTGCCACCAGTGATCCCGGACAGGGGGCTACAGATACGCAGTATTTT
v_call: TRBV24-1
clone_size: -
cdr3_length: 16
d_call: TRBD1
j_call: TRBJ2-3

cdr3_aa: CASSPGTGNTEAFF
cdr3_nt: TGCGCCAGCAGCCCTGGGACAGGGAACACTGAAGCTTTCTTT
v_call: TRBV4-3
clone_size: few
cdr3_length: 14
d_call: TRBD1
j_call: TRBJ1-1

cdr3_aa: CAWRLPFSGLAGGPWETQYF
cdr3_nt: TGTGCCTGGAGGCTCCCCTTTTCGGGACTAGCGGGAGGGCCGTGGGAGACCCAGTACTTC
v_call: TRBV30
clone_size: -
cdr3_length: 20
d_call: TRBD2
j_call: TRBJ2-5

cdr3_aa: CASSLSARVNNEQFF
cdr3_nt: TGTGCCAGCAGCCTCAGCGCCCGTGTCAACAATGAGCAGTTCTTC
v_call: TRBV7-2
clone_size: -
cdr3_length: 15
d_call: -
j_call: TRBJ2-1

cdr3_aa: CASSDRSNTEAFF
cdr3_nt: TGTGCCAGCTCAGACAGGTCGAACACTGAAGCTTTCTTT
v_call: TRBV18
clone_size: -
cdr3_length: 13
d_call: -
j_call: TRBJ1-1

cdr3_aa: CASSPTPGGPYEQYF
cdr3_nt: TGTGCCAGCAGCCCAACACCGGGGGGGCCTTACGAGCAGTACTTC
v_call: TRBV7-3
clone_size: -
cdr3_length: 15
d_call: TRBD2
j_call: TRBJ2-7

cdr3_aa: CAWSPYRASEQYF
cdr3_nt: TGTGCCTGGAGTCCATACAGGGCAAGCGAGCAGTACTTC
v_call: TRBV30
clone_size: -
cdr3_length: 13
d_call: -
j_call: TRBJ2-7

cdr3_aa: CASSEASSGVYNEQFF
cdr3_nt: TGTGCCAGCAGTGAAGCCTCTAGCGGGGTATACAATGAGCAGTTCTTC
v_call: TRBV2
clone_size: -
cdr3_length: 16
d_call: TRBD2
j_call: TRBJ2-1

cdr3_aa: CASSGTGPRDTQYF
cdr3_nt: TGTGCCAGCTCCGGGACAGGACCCCGAGATACGCAGTATTTT
v_call: TRBV6-5
clone_size: many
cdr3_length: 14
d_call: TRBD1
j_call: TRBJ2-3

cdr3_aa: CASSPRAAGTDTQYF
cdr3_nt: TGCGCCAGCAGCCCCCGGGCAGCGGGAACAGATACGCAGTATTTT
v_call: TRBV5-1
clone_size: few
cdr3_length: 15
d_call: TRBD2
j_call: TRBJ2-3

cdr3_aa: CASRADMNTEAFF
cdr3_nt: TGTGCCAGCAGGGCCGACATGAACACTGAAGCTTTCTTT
v_call: TRBV9
clone_size: -
cdr3_length: 13
d_call: -
j_call: TRBJ1-1

cdr3_aa: CASSEEFRAGELFF
cdr3_nt: TGTGCCAGCAGTGAAGAATTCAGGGCCGGGGAGCTGTTTTTT
v_call: TRBV6-4
clone_size: -
cdr3_length: 14
d_call: -
j_call: TRBJ2-2